This is a list of T cell receptor beta chains from one sample in a study of cytomegalovirus exposure and HLA in healthy donors. Data came from immunoSEQ multiplex PCR; TCRdb stores just in-frame clones and leaves some out. The sample lists 150,000 to 250,000 clones, less than 80% occurring once. Sequences were obtained from PBMCs. The source is a woman under 40 in good health and CMV-seropositive. The CDR3 runs from the conserved cysteine through the conserved F or W. A D gene is named only where the DNA matches it firmly. Clone size is given for some rows only: seen once, a few or many times, or a class if the clone is expanded.

>14|TRBV2|TRBD1|-|TRBJ1-2
TGTGCCAGCAGGGGACAGGGGAGCTTCTATGGCTACACCTTC
CASRGQGSFYGYTF
>18|TRBV4-3|TRBD2|-|TRBJ2-1
TGCGCCAGCAGCCTTCTGGCGGGAGGCGAGGGTGGTTGGAATGAGCAGTTCTTC
CASSLLAGGEGGWNEQFF
>17|TRBV7-2|TRBD2|-|TRBJ2-5
TGTGCCAGCAGCTCCCAGCTACTAGCGGGAGGTCAGGAGACCCAGTACTTC
CASSSQLLAGGQETQYF
>13|TRBV6-5|-|-|TRBJ1-5
TGTGCCAGCAGTTACGGGGGGAATCAGCCCCAGCATTTT
CASSYGGNQPQHF
>15|TRBV19|-|once|TRBJ2-4
TGTACCAGTAGTATAAACCGGGTCGCCAAAAACATTCAGTACTTC
CTSSINRVAKNIQYF
>17|TRBV7-2|TRBD2|-|TRBJ2-5
TGTGCCAGCAGCTTAGAGGGGACTAGCCTATATGGAGAGACCCAGTACTTC
CASSLEGTSLYGETQYF
>16|TRBV9|TRBD2|-|TRBJ2-3
TGTGCCAGCAGTTCGGGACTAGTGGCCTTAAGAGATACGCAGTATTTT
CASSSGLVALRDTQYF
>17|TRBV7-9|-|-|TRBJ2-3
TGTGCCAGCAGCTTAGCGCTTGGCGGACACTCAACAGATACGCAGTATTTT
CASSLALGGHSTDTQYF
>11|TRBV29-1|TRBD2|-|TRBJ2-7
TGCAGCGTTGGGGAGGGGTACGAGCAGTACTTC
CSVGEGYEQYF
>16|TRBV11-3|-|-|TRBJ2-3
TGTGCCAGCAGCTTAGTCGTGCAGGGGAGTCGGGATACGCAGTATTTT
CASSLVVQGSRDTQYF
>18|TRBV7-9|-|-|TRBJ1-4
TGTGCCAGCAGCTTAGTTTCCCTGGGGGGGGGAACTAATGAAAAACTGTTTTTT
CASSLVSLGGGTNEKLFF
>11|TRBV5-8|-|-|TRBJ2-7
TGTGCCAGCAGCTCACATTACGAGCAGTACTTC
CASSSHYEQYF
>15|TRBV9|-|-|TRBJ2-1
TGTGCCAGCACCCTTAGCGACGGTCGGTACAATGAGCAGTTCTTC
CASTLSDGRYNEQFF
>18|TRBV2|TRBD1|-|TRBJ1-2
TGTGCCAGCAGTGAAGTTGGGGTATTCGGACAGGGGACTTGGGGCTACACCTTC
CASSEVGVFGQGTWGYTF
>15|TRBV19|-|-|TRBJ2-3
TGTGCCAGTAGTTCAATGCCCAGGGGCACAGATACGCAGTATTTT
CASSSMPRGTDTQYF
>15|TRBV6-6|TRBD1|-|TRBJ1-5
TGTGCCAGCACCCCGGGACAGGGGGCTCATCAGCCCCAGCATTTT
CASTPGQGAHQPQHF
>16|TRBV7-9|-|-|TRBJ1-5
TGTGCCAGCAGCTTATTGGAAGACACTAGCAATCAGCCCCAGCATTTT
CASSLLEDTSNQPQHF
>18|TRBV11-2|TRBD2|-|TRBJ2-7
TGTGCCAGCAGCTTAAGACTAGCGGGACGAACTCCGTCCTACGAGCAGTACTTC
CASSLRLAGRTPSYEQYF
>20|TRBV4-2|-|-|TRBJ1-1
TGTGCCAGCAGCCAAGTTATACCTACCATAATAGGGCAGAGGGAAAGAGGGGCTTTCTTT
CASSQVIPTIIGQRERGAFF
>13|TRBV7-6|-|-|TRBJ2-7
TGTGCCAGCAGCTCGAACCAGGGGAACGAGCAGTACTTC
CASSSNQGNEQYF
>14|TRBV27|TRBD1|-|TRBJ1-2
TGTGCCAGCAGAGGGACAGGGGGGTACTATGGCTACACCTTC
CASRGTGGYYGYTF
>15|TRBV9|TRBD2|-|TRBJ2-1
TGTGCCAGCAGTCCTTTAGCGGGAGGGGGAAATGAGCAGTTCTTC
CASSPLAGGGNEQFF